These 6 T cell receptor beta chains share one sample of origin, sequenced in a study of CD8+CD57+ T cells in acquired aplastic anemia. For CDR3 and TCR beta VDJ profiling, genomic DNA was the template used. TCRdb re-analysed the reads in MiXCR, keeping a single row per CDR3 protein. The table records 150,000 to 180,000 distinct CDR3 sequences, about 48% of them present only once. In patients chosen for sequencing, flow cytometry had shown CD8+CD57+ cell expansion. The sample taken for sequencing was sorted CD4+, CD8+, or CD8+CD57+ T cells (not recorded which) from PBMCs. These TCRs come from a human donor with aplastic anemia.

The chain employs TRBV6-1 and TRBJ2-6; 9 nucleotides line up with TRBD2. Germline values: CDR1 MNHNS, CDR2 SASEGT. V shed 6 bases and J 0 bases; nucleotides not matched to a gene: 9. CDR3 length equals 18 residues. The CDR3 loop reads CASSPFGGRASGANVLTF. The CDR3 DNA follows: TGTGCCAGCAGCCCCTTTGGCGGGAGGGCCTCTGGGGCCAACGTCCTGACTTTC.

The rearrangement links TRBV19 to TRBJ2-1; D may be TRBD2 (6 bases). This CDR3 contains 15 residues. Germline V gene sequence: CDR1 LNHDA, CDR2 SQIVND (reference sequence). Trimming took off 5 bases at V and 0 bases at J, with 11 bases between the two ends. The DNA of the CDR3 is TGTGCCAGTAGTTTAGCGGTAAGCTCCTACAATGAGCAGTTCTTC. Amino acid sequence: CASSLAVSSYNEQFF.

There are many counts of this clonotype. This rearrangement joins TRBV19 to TRBJ2-6; TRBD2 aligns across 9 bases. V was pared by 0 bases and J by 2 bases, with 14 bases of the junction left unmatched. This CDR3 has 21 amino acids. The germline gives CDR1 LNHDA, CDR2 SQIVND (reference sequence). CDR3 residues: CASSIDPGGGALSPGANVLTF. CDR3 DNA sequence: TGTGCCAGTAGTATAGATCCGGGCGGGGGGGCCTTGTCTCCTGGGGCCAACGTCCTGACTTTC.

The chain combines TRBV10-1 with TRBJ1-2; D is uncertain. This CDR3 contains 14 residues. Trimming pared 8 bases from V and 3 bases from J, leaving 16 bases between. Germline values: CDR1 WNHNN, CDR2 SYGVQD (reference sequence). The CDR3: CASLRSPLDYGYTF. The CDR3 region has the DNA TGCGCCAGCCTCCGCAGCCCCCTGGACTATGGCTACACCTTC.

This clonotype came up many times. This rearrangement joins TRBV7-9 to TRBJ2-1; tentatively, D is TRBD2 (6 bases). This CDR3 has 13 residues. Germline CDR1 reads SEHNR; CDR2 reads FQNEAQ (reference sequence). V was cut by 5 bases and J by 9 bases, with 14 bases left in between. CDR3 DNA: TGTGCCAGCAGCCACGGGGGAGTCGGTGAGCAGTTCTTC. Amino acid sequence: CASSHGGVGEQFF.

This chain joins TRBV5-6 and TRBJ1-1; 7 bases are a match to TRBD1. V lost 1 base, J lost 1 base, and 13 bases stayed unmatched. Per the germline V gene, CDR1 is SGHDT and CDR2 is YYEEEE. The CDR3 is made up of 18 amino acids. The CDR3 nucleotides are TGTGCCAGCAGCTTGATTTCTCAAGACAGGGCCTCGAACACTGAAGCTTTCTTT. Protein product: CASSLISQDRASNTEAFF.